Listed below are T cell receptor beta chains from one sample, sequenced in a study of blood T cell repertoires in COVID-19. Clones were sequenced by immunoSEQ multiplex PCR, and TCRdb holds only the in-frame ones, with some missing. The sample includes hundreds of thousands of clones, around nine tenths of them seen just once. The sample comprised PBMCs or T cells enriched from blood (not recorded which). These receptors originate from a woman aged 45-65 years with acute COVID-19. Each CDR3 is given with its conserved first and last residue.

CDR3aa: CASSSSRRVDSYNEQFF
len: 17
v_gene: TRBV9

CDR3aa: CASSYRQLPNTGELFF
len: 16
v_gene: TRBV9

CDR3aa: CASSSLGGAGVLYEQYF
len: 17
v_gene: TRBV5-1

CDR3aa: CASSRRLAAYNEQFF
len: 15
v_gene: TRBV11-3

CDR3aa: CASSLVRGNTQYF
len: 13
v_gene: TRBV28

CDR3aa: CASTNPHQGDYGAFF
len: 15
v_gene: TRBV6-5

CDR3aa: CASSQTLGQLANYGYTF
len: 17
v_gene: TRBV4-2

CDR3aa: CAISERARSNSNQPQHF
len: 17
v_gene: TRBV10-3

CDR3aa: CASSSDILQETQYF
len: 14
v_gene: TRBV27

CDR3aa: CASRIWGGLNYGYTF
len: 15
v_gene: TRBV27

CDR3aa: CASSLQNNQPQHF
len: 13
v_gene: TRBV28

CDR3aa: CASSLWTSGNTDTQYF
len: 16
v_gene: TRBV4-1

CDR3aa: CATSRGQGAEKLFF
len: 14
v_gene: TRBV15

CDR3aa: CASERSQRNEQFF
len: 13
v_gene: TRBV30

CDR3aa: CASSGSSYEQYF
len: 12
v_gene: TRBV6-2/TRBV6-3

CDR3aa: CAISESSGTSYNEQFF
len: 16
v_gene: TRBV10-3

CDR3aa: CAWTQGANEKLFF
len: 13
v_gene: TRBV30

CDR3aa: CASTLRGGIQAFF
len: 13
v_gene: TRBV28

CDR3aa: CASSPFGGLSSYEQYF
len: 16
v_gene: TRBV3-1/TRBV3-2

CDR3aa: CASSPRAPTYEQYF
len: 14
v_gene: TRBV7-2

CDR3aa: CASSKPGGQPQHF
len: 13
v_gene: TRBV7-2

CDR3aa: CASSLRTSGREGFTYNEQFF
len: 20
v_gene: TRBV9